Following are 24 T cell receptor beta chains from one sample sequenced in a study of OX40 agonist ivuxolimab in advanced cancers. Some clones are missing from TCRdb's copy, which holds only in-frame ones; the method was immunoSEQ multiplex PCR. Of tens of thousands of clones listed, 91% were seen once; the top ten hold 13% to 15%. The sequences come from CD4+ or CD8+ T cells sorted from blood, collected in a trial of the OX40 agonist ivuxolimab. The receptors originated from an adult with an advanced solid tumor such as melanoma, head and neck, liver or kidney cancer.

The chain has TRBV28 and TRBJ1-5, with no clear D. This CDR3 has 12 amino acids. The V gene's germline CDR1 is MDHEN and CDR2 SYDVKM. Trimming cost V 3 bases and J 6 bases, with 6 bases left between them. In DNA, the CDR3 is TGTGCCAGCAGTTTCTGGGCTCAGCCCCAGCATTTT. This translates into CASSFWAQPQHF.

J is TRBJ2-1 and V is TRBV7-2; D possibly matches TRBD1 or TRBD2 (6 bases each). Looked up from germline, CDR1 is SGHTA and CDR2 is FQGNSA. V lost 2 bases and J lost 3, with 11 bases in between. CDR3 length equals 15 residues. The CDR3 sequence is CASSLTRDNYNEQFF. As DNA, the CDR3 is TGTGCCAGCAGCTTAACGCGGGACAACTACAATGAGCAGTTCTTC. The full variable domain, completed using reference TRBV7-2 and TRBJ2-1, is GAGVSQSPSNKVTEKGKDVELRCDPISGHTALYWYRQSLGQGLEFLIYFQGNSAPDKSGLPSDRFSAERTGGSVSTLTIQRTQQEDSAVYLCASSLTRDNYNEQFFGPGTRLTVL.

The gene calls are TRBV29-1 and TRBJ1-3; the D is unclear. Trimming cost V 7 bases and J 0 bases, with 7 bases left between them. Germline CDR1 SQVTM, CDR2 ANQGSEA. CDR3 length: 12 residues. The chain's CDR3 is CSAGPSGNTIYF. Written as DNA, the CDR3 is TGCAGCGCCGGGCCCTCTGGAAACACCATATATTTT.

The CDR3 nucleotides read TGTGCCAGCAGCTTAGTCCCCGGGACTAGCTGGAATGAGCAGTTCTTC. It yields the protein CASSLVPGTSWNEQFF. The chain combines TRBV7-9 with TRBJ2-1, with 9 bases that match TRBD2. The CDR3 runs 16 residues. V lost 1 base to trimming and J lost 7 bases; unmatched junction nucleotides: 8. The germline gives CDR1 SEHNR, CDR2 FQNEAQ (reference sequence).

The rearrangement uses TRBV28 and TRBJ2-1; 9 positions match TRBD2. This CDR3 has 16 amino acids. The germline CDR1 and CDR2 sequences are MDHEN and SYDVKM. Trimming took 5 bases from V and 4 from J; bases not matched to a gene: 9. The CDR3 bases are TGTGCCAGCAGTGACCCAACTAGCGGGCGTTACAATGAGCAGTTCTTC. This codes for CASSDPTSGRYNEQFF.

The DNA of the CDR3 is TGTGCCAGCCGAGACAGACCGAACACTGAAGCTTTCTTT. Amino acids: CASRDRPNTEAFF. J is TRBJ1-1 and V is TRBV2, with TRBD1 as a possible D gene (5 bases). The CDR3 is 13 residues long. Germline V gives CDR1 SNHLY, CDR2 FYNNEI. Trimming left V 8 bases short and J 1 base short, with 11 bases between.

The chain combines TRBV5-1 with TRBJ2-2; D may match TRBD1 or TRBD2 (5 bases each). Trimming pared 0 bases from V and 5 bases from J, leaving 14 bases between. CDR3 length equals 16 residues. Looked up from germline, CDR1 is SGHRS and CDR2 is YFSETQ. The CDR3 DNA sequence: TGCGCCAGCAGCTTGGTGGGACCTGGGAGTACCGGGGAGCTGTTTTTT. Protein product: CASSLVGPGSTGELFF.

The V gene is TRBV15, the J gene TRBJ1-2, with a possible D match to TRBD1 (5 bases). The CDR3 consists of 14 residues. With 3 bases removed from V and 3 bases from J, the gap between germline ends came to 11 bases. CDR1 is LNHNV, CDR2 YYDKDF, per germline (reference sequence). Here the CDR3 reads CATSRPDTYYGYTF. DNA for the CDR3: TGTGCCACCAGCAGGCCGGACACTTACTATGGCTACACCTTC.

This chain connects TRBV4-1 to TRBJ1-3, with D possibly TRBD1 on 6 matching bases. The length of the CDR3 is 17 residues. Germline loops: CDR1 MGHRA, CDR2 YSYEKL. V was pared by 2 bases and J by 0 bases, with 14 bases between. CDR3 region: CASSQTTGQVSGNTIYF. In DNA, the CDR3 is TGCGCCAGCAGCCAAACAACGGGACAAGTCTCTGGAAACACCATATATTTT.

The chain uses TRBV11-2 and TRBJ2-7; D is possibly TRBD1 (6 bases). The V end lost 5 bases, the J end lost 3 bases, and 17 bases lay between the germline ends. The CDR3 runs 15 residues. The germline V gene has CDR1 SGHAT and CDR2 FQNNGV. CDR3 bases: TGTGCCAGCAGCCCAGACCCGGGACAAAACTACGAGCAGTACTTC. Its translation: CASSPDPGQNYEQYF.

The J gene is TRBJ2-7, the V gene TRBV10-1; D call uncertain. V dropped 4 bases and J dropped 1 base, with 5 bases sitting between them. The CDR3 runs to 12 residues. Germline V lookup: CDR1 WNHNN, CDR2 SYGVQD (reference sequence). The CDR3 region is CASSVASYEQYF. Written as DNA, the CDR3 is TGCGCCAGCAGTGTCGCTTCCTACGAGCAGTACTTC.

This clone has a handful of counts. As DNA, the CDR3 is TGCAGCGTCAGGGTACTGGATGGCTACACCTTC. Its protein product is CSVRVLDGYTF. The chain recombines TRBV29-1 with TRBJ1-2; perhaps TRBD1 as D (5 bases). The germline V gene encodes CDR1 SQVTM and CDR2 ANQGSEA. V lost 6 bases and J 6 bases, leaving 11 bases between the germline ends. The CDR3 consists of 11 residues.

The chain carries TRBV2 and TRBJ2-7; 10 positions agree with TRBD1. Germline loops: CDR1 SNHLY, CDR2 FYNNEI. The junction had 6 bases not matched to a gene; V was cut back by 10 bases and J by 0 bases. The CDR3 has 14 amino acids. CDR3: CATSRDRGSYEQYF. The CDR3 coding sequence is TGTGCCACCAGCCGGGACAGGGGCTCCTACGAGCAGTACTTC.

J is TRBJ1-5 and V is TRBV15; D unclear. The V end was cut by 0 bases, the J end by 5 bases, with 5 bases between. CDR3 length: 13 residues. CDR1 LNHNV and CDR2 YYDKDF come from the germline V gene (reference sequence). The CDR3 loop is CATSRDQDQPQHF. In DNA form, the CDR3 reads TGTGCCACCAGCAGAGATCAGGATCAGCCCCAGCATTTT.

This chain connects TRBV2 to TRBJ1-4; D not resolved. From germline, CDR1 is SNHLY and CDR2 FYNNEI. Trimming shortened V by 6 bases and J by 6 bases, and 11 bases separated the two germline ends. The CDR3 totals 13 residues. CDR3 protein: CASRGRWDEKLFF. CDR3 in DNA: TGTGCCAGCAGGGGCAGGTGGGATGAAAAACTGTTTTTT.

The chain joins TRBV10-3 to TRBJ1-1; TRBD1 aligns across 7 bases. The germline gives CDR1 ENHRY, CDR2 SYGVKD. V lost 2 bases and J lost 7; bases outside the gene matches: 1. The CDR3 length is 12 residues. CDR3 sequence (DNA): TGTGCCATCAGTGAGACAGGGGTTGAAGCTTTCTTT. Translation: CAISETGVEAFF.

This clone was detected only a few times. The chain has TRBV6-4 and TRBJ2-2, with a weak D call TRBD2 (5 bases). The germline V gene has CDR1 MRHNA and CDR2 SNTAGT. This CDR3 has 13 residues. V lost 3 bases, J lost 3 bases, and 5 bases lay in between. The CDR3 reads CASSERDTGELFF. The CDR3 DNA is TGTGCCAGCAGTGAGAGGGACACCGGGGAGCTGTTTTTT.

This rearrangement joins TRBV29-1 to TRBJ1-1; D is possibly TRBD1 (5 bases). Trimming removed 2 bases from V and 3 bases from J, with 10 bases in between. The CDR3 sequence is 13 residues long. CDR1 is SQVTM, CDR2 ANQGSEA, per germline. CDR3 bases: TGCAGCGTTGAACTGGGGGGGTACACTGAAGCTTTCTTT. Protein product: CSVELGGYTEAFF.

This chain's CDR3 is CASSLGTLKNIQYF. The CDR3 nucleotides read TGTGCCAGCAGCTTAGGGACACTCAAAAACATTCAGTACTTC. The chain uses TRBV7-2 and TRBJ2-4; D may be TRBD1 (5 bases). The germline V and J ends were trimmed by 1 base and 3 bases, with 7 bases remaining between them. The CDR3 is made up of 14 amino acids. Germline-derived CDR1 and CDR2 are SGHTA and FQGNSA. The variable domain in full, with the rest retrieved from reference TRBV7-2 and TRBJ2-4, is GAGVSQSPSNKVTEKGKDVELRCDPISGHTALYWYRQSLGQGLEFLIYFQGNSAPDKSGLPSDRFSAERTGGSVSTLTIQRTQQEDSAVYLCASSLGTLKNIQYFGAGTRLSVL.

V usage is TRBV7-2 and J usage is TRBJ1-2; 7 bases map to TRBD1. The J segment lost 2 bases and the V segment lost 5 bases, leaving 5 bases of the junction unmatched. CDR1 SGHTA and CDR2 FQGNSA come from the germline V gene. CDR3 length equals 14 residues. The CDR3 is CASSADRINYGYTF. The CDR3, as DNA: TGTGCCAGCAGCGCGGACAGGATCAACTATGGCTACACCTTC.

The rearrangement links TRBV4-2 to TRBJ2-3; the D is unclear. CDR1 and CDR2 (germline): LGHNA, YNFKEQ. This CDR3 spans 16 amino acids. Between the trimmed V and J ends, which lost 0 bases and 4 bases, there was a span of 14 bases. CDR3 loop: CASSQDNSLVPDTQYF. In DNA, the CDR3 is TGTGCCAGCAGCCAAGATAACAGTCTCGTCCCAGATACGCAGTATTTT.

This clone was found a few times. The rearrangement joins TRBV11-2 to TRBJ1-5; TRBD1 is a possible D gene (6 bases). The germline V gene encodes CDR1 SGHAT and CDR2 FQNNGV. The V and J ends lost 4 bases and 10 bases respectively, with 14 bases between them. This CDR3 comprises 13 residues. The CDR3 sequence: CASSSTGVGPQHF. The CDR3 DNA reads TGTGCCAGCAGCTCGACAGGTGTGGGCCCCCAGCATTTT.

The chain employs TRBV7-2 and TRBJ2-2; tentatively, D is TRBD1 or TRBD2 (5 bases each). The CDR3 loop spans 16 amino acids. Germline V gives CDR1 SGHTA, CDR2 FQGNSA. V gave up 5 bases and J gave up 1 base, with 14 bases separating them. Here the CDR3 DNA reads TGTGCCAGCAGCCCTTGGGACCCGAGGAACACCGGGGAGCTGTTTTTT. Its protein is CASSPWDPRNTGELFF.

The V and J genes are TRBV28 and TRBJ1-4; tentative D call: TRBD1 (5 bases). This CDR3 has 15 amino acids. Germline loops: CDR1 MDHEN, CDR2 SYDVKM. The V end was cut by 6 bases, the J end by 0 bases, with 11 bases between. Written as DNA, the CDR3 is TGTGCCAGCAGGATGGGGGGAGCAACTAATGAAAAACTGTTTTTT. This sequence encodes CASRMGGATNEKLFF.